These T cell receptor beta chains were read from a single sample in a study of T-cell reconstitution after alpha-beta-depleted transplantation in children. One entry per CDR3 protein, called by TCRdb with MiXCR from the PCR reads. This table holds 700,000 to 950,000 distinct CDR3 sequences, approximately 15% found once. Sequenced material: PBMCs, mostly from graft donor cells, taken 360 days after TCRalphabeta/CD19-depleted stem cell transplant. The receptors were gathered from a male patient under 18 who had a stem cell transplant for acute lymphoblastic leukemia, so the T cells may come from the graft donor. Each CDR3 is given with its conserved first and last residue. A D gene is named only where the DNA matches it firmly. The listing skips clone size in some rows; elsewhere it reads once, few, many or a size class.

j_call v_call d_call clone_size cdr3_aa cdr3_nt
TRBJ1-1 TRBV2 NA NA CASRPRQQNTEAFF TGTGCCAGCAGACCACGACAGCAGAACACTGAAGCTTTCTTT
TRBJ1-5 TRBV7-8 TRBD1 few CASSMDRGGNQPQHF TGTGCCAGCAGCATGGACAGGGGCGGCAATCAGCCCCAGCATTTT
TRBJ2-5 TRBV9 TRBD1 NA CASSVAGQGFETQYF TGTGCCAGCAGCGTAGCGGGACAGGGTTTCGAGACCCAGTACTTC
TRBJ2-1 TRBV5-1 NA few CASSPSGDSYNEQFF TGCGCCAGCAGTCCCTCGGGGGACTCCTACAATGAGCAGTTCTTC
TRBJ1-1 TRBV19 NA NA CASSIELDTEAFF TGTGCCAGTAGTATAGAGCTGGACACTGAAGCTTTCTTT
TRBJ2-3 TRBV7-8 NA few CASSRDKTPTQYF TGTGCCAGCAGCCGGGACAAAACCCCGACGCAGTATTTT
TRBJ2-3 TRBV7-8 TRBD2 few CASSSEAGLAPTDTQYF TGTGCCAGCAGCTCAGAGGCGGGACTAGCGCCCACAGATACGCAGTATTTT
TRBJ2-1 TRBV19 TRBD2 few CASNQREGNEQFF TGTGCCAGTAATCAGCGGGAGGGGAATGAGCAGTTCTTC
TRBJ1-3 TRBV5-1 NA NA CASSLGWSSSGNTIYF TGCGCCAGCAGCTTGGGTTGGTCCAGCTCTGGAAACACCATATATTTT
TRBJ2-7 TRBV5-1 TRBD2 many CASSLRSGTPYEQYF TGCGCCAGCAGCTTGAGGAGCGGGACCCCCTACGAGCAGTACTTC
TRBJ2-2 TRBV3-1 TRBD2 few CASSRTGTSSTGELFF TGTGCCAGCAGCCGCACCGGGACTAGTTCGACCGGGGAGCTGTTTTTT
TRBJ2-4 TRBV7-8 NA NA CASSSWLVENIQYF TGTGCCAGCAGCTCGTGGCTGGTGGAAAACATTCAGTACTTC
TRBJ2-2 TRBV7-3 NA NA CASSPRDSAFSNTGELFF TGTGCCAGCAGCCCACGGGACTCCGCCTTTTCCAACACCGGGGAGCTGTTTTTT
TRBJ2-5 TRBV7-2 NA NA CASGSETGRGGETQYF TGTGCCAGCGGATCAGAGACTGGACGGGGTGGGGAGACCCAGTACTTC
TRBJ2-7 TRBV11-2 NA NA CASSLGPLEAMYEQYF TGTGCCAGCAGCCTCGGGCCCCTGGAAGCTATGTACGAGCAGTACTTC
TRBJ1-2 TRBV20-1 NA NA CSARTESGYTF TGCAGTGCTAGGACAGAGTCTGGCTACACCTTC
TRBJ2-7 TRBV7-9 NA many CASSLVVPAELLYEQYF TGTGCCAGCAGCTTAGTGGTCCCAGCGGAACTCCTCTACGAGCAGTACTTC
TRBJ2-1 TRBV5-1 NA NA CASSLNRGTLNEQFF TGCGCCAGCAGCTTGAATCGAGGGACACTCAATGAGCAGTTCTTC
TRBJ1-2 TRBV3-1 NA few CASSHSSTYGYTF TGTGCCAGCAGCCACAGCTCGACGTATGGCTACACCTTC
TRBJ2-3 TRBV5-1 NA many CASSFADRTDTQYF TGCGCCAGCAGCTTCGCAGACCGCACAGATACGCAGTATTTT
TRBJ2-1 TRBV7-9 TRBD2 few CASSFPAGGPNNEQFF TGTGCCAGCAGCTTCCCAGCGGGAGGGCCAAACAATGAGCAGTTCTTC
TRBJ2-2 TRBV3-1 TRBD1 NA CASSQRQGNGELFF TGTGCCAGCAGCCAAAGACAGGGCAACGGGGAGCTGTTTTTT
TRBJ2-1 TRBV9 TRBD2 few CASSVTSGTLFGEQFF TGTGCCAGCAGCGTGACTAGCGGGACCTTATTCGGAGAGCAGTTCTTC
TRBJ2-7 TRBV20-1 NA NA CSARSQVQSYEQYF TGCAGTGCTAGATCGCAGGTCCAGTCCTACGAGCAGTACTTC
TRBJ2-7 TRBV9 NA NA CASSVGFHSYEQYF TGTGCCAGCAGCGTAGGTTTCCACTCCTACGAGCAGTACTTC
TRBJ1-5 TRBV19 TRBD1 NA CASSIGTGGGQPQHF TGTGCCAGTAGTATTGGGACAGGGGGCGGTCAGCCCCAGCATTTT
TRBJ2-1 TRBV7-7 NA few CASSFVRAGFHEQFF TGTGCCAGCAGCTTTGTTAGGGCCGGTTTTCATGAGCAGTTCTTC
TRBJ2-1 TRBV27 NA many CASSFRENEQFF TGTGCCAGCAGTTTTCGAGAGAATGAGCAGTTCTTC
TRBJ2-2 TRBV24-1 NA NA CATSGFRSGELFF TGTGCCACCTCAGGGTTCAGGTCCGGGGAGCTGTTTTTT
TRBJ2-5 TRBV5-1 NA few CASSGGDRQETQYF TGCGCCAGCAGCGGTGGGGACCGTCAAGAGACCCAGTACTTC
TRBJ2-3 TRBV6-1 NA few CASSTRAGTSTDTQYF TGTGCCAGCAGCACGAGGGCAGGGACTAGCACAGATACGCAGTATTTT
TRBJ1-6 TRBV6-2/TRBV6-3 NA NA CASSYRLVVSSPLHF TGTGCCAGCAGTTACCGTCTGGTCGTCAGTTCACCCCTCCACTTT
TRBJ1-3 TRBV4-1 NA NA CASSQEGGLRSGNTIYF TGCGCCAGCAGCCAAGAGGGGGGCCTACGCTCTGGAAACACCATATATTTT
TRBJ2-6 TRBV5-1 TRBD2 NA CASSGTTSSGANVLTF TGCGCCAGCAGTGGGACTACCAGCTCTGGGGCCAACGTCCTGACTTTC
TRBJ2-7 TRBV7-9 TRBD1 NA CASSPPTGTASGEQYF TGTGCCAGCAGCCCACCCACCGGGACAGCTTCGGGCGAGCAGTACTTC